What follows are 26 T cell receptor beta chains derived from one specimen sequenced in a study of cytomegalovirus exposure and HLA in healthy donors. PCR used 60 Vbeta primers and 13 Jbeta primers. Assay: immunoSEQ multiplex PCR; the TCRdb copy retains only in-frame clones and omits some. The sample has under 200,000 clones; roughly 80% are singletons. The specimen sequenced was PBMCs. These receptor sequences come from a woman aged 25-40 years in good health and CMV-seronegative.

V is TRBV19 and J is TRBJ2-6, with D maybe TRBD2 (5 bases). V was pared by 6 bases and J by 4 bases, with 13 bases between. The CDR3 runs to 15 residues. From germline, CDR1 is LNHDA and CDR2 SQIVND (reference sequence). CDR3 sequence reads: CASSTRVAGANVLTF. The CDR3 bases are TGTGCCAGTAGCACGAGGGTTGCCGGGGCCAACGTCCTGACTTTC.

This chain joins TRBV30 and TRBJ2-3; 11 bases align to TRBD2. Germline CDR1 GTSNPN, CDR2 SVGIG (reference sequence). The CDR3 contains 14 residues. J gave up 4 bases and V 2 bases, and 2 bases lay outside the gene matches. CDR3 sequence: CAWSISGGADTQYF. CDR3 bases: TGTGCCTGGAGTATTAGCGGGGGGGCAGATACGCAGTATTTT.

J is TRBJ2-1 and V is TRBV2; 8 bases are shared with TRBD1. Germline-derived CDR1 and CDR2 are SNHLY and FYNNEI. The CDR3 spans 17 residues. J lost 8 bases, V lost 3 bases, and 15 bases had no gene match. This CDR3 reads CASSEFGPGGFLDEQFF. CDR3 nucleotide sequence: TGTGCCAGCAGTGAGTTTGGTCCAGGGGGCTTTTTAGATGAGCAGTTCTTC. The full variable domain, in which reference TRBV2 and TRBJ2-1 provide the parts outside the CDR3, is EPEVTQTPSHQVTQMGQEVILRCVPISNHLYFYWYRQILGQKVEFLVSFYNNEISEKSEIFDDQFSVERPDGSNFTLKIRSTKLEDSAMYFCASSEFGPGGFLDEQFFGPGTRLTVL.

This sequence joins TRBV6-5 and TRBJ1-4; possibly TRBD1 for D (6 bases). Germline CDR1 and CDR2: MNHEY and SVGAGI. V lost 6 bases to trimming and J lost 8 bases, with 16 bases between them. The CDR3 consists of 14 residues. Here the CDR3 reads CASRPGGGEEKLFF. In nucleotides, the CDR3 is TGTGCCAGCAGGCCCGGGGGGGGCGAGGAAAAACTGTTTTTT.

Written as DNA, the CDR3 is TGTGCCAGCTCACGTTGGGACAGGGGTCACGAGCAGTACTTC. Translation: CASSRWDRGHEQYF. The V and J genes are TRBV18 and TRBJ2-7; 10 positions match TRBD1. Unmatched junction bases numbered 5, after V lost 4 bases and J lost 5 bases. CDR1 is KGHSH and CDR2 is LQKENI in the germline V gene. This CDR3 has 14 amino acids.

This clone was observed a few times. The V call is TRBV5-1, the J call TRBJ1-5; no definite D call. V was cut by 5 bases and J by 1 base, with 13 bases left in between. CDR3 length: 15 amino acids. Per germline, CDR1 SGHRS and CDR2 YFSETQ. DNA for the CDR3: TGCGCCAGCAGGAGGGATGGTGGGAGCAATCAGCCCCAGCATTTT. Its protein is CASRRDGGSNQPQHF.

V is TRBV6-6 and J is TRBJ1-2; a possible D gene is TRBD1 (5 bases). Trimming stripped 7 bases from V and 3 bases from J, with 12 bases between. In germline, CDR1 is MNHNY, CDR2 SVGAGI (reference sequence). This CDR3 spans 13 amino acids. CDR3 loop: CASKLTADYGYTF. DNA of the CDR3: TGTGCCAGCAAGCTGACAGCAGACTATGGCTACACCTTC.

The V gene is TRBV7-9, the J gene TRBJ2-5, with D possibly being TRBD2 (5 bases). This CDR3 comprises 15 residues. The V and J ends lost 2 bases and 11 bases respectively, with 21 bases between them. Germline V gene lookup returns CDR1 SEHNR and CDR2 FQNEAQ (reference sequence). The CDR3 DNA reads TGTGCCAGCAGCTTATCGGCAGCGAGTCTACGAGGGCAGTACTTC. Translating gives CASSLSAASLRGQYF.

This clone was counted once. V gene TRBV5-1 combines with J gene TRBJ2-1; D gene unclear. The CDR3 covers 12 residues. Germline CDR1 SGHRS, CDR2 YFSETQ. Between the trimmed V and J ends, which lost 3 bases and 5 bases, there was a span of 6 bases. The CDR3 DNA sequence: TGCGCCAGCAGCTCCTTCGACAATGAGCAGTTCTTC. Its translation is CASSSFDNEQFF. The whole variable domain, remainder taken from reference TRBV5-1 and TRBJ2-1, is KAGVTQTPRYLIKTRGQQVTLSCSPISGHRSVSWYQQTPGQGLQFLFEYFSETQRNKGNFPGRFSGRQFSNSRSEMNVSTLELGDSALYLCASSSFDNEQFFGPGTRLTVL.

The rearrangement uses TRBV6-5 and TRBJ1-2; TRBD1 aligns across 7 bases. Germline values: CDR1 MNHEY, CDR2 SVGAGI. This CDR3 comprises 14 residues. Trimming cost V 7 bases and J 4 bases; bases outside gene matches: 9. The CDR3 loop is CASNQGGDGYGYTF. In DNA, the CDR3 is TGTGCCAGCAACCAGGGGGGAGATGGCTATGGCTACACCTTC.

The V and J genes are TRBV5-1 and TRBJ1-2; D call uncertain. Germline CDR1 is SGHRS and CDR2 is YFSETQ. V gave up 4 bases and J gave up 3 bases, with 7 bases separating them. CDR3 length equals 12 residues. The CDR3 sequence: CASSGTYYGYTF. The CDR3 bases are TGCGCCAGCAGCGGCACCTACTATGGCTACACCTTC.

This chain connects TRBV10-3 to TRBJ1-2, with no clear D. Trimming shortened V by 2 bases and J by 8 bases, and 6 bases separated the two germline ends. CDR1 and CDR2 (germline): ENHRY, SYGVKD. CDR3 length: 11 residues. CDR3 sequence reads: CAISEPRGYTF. The CDR3 coding sequence is TGTGCCATCAGTGAGCCGCGAGGCTACACCTTC.

This clone was seen more than once but under ten times. This chain uses TRBV5-1 with TRBJ1-1, with a possible D match to TRBD1 (6 bases). This CDR3 region has 15 residues. Germline V gene sequence: CDR1 SGHRS, CDR2 YFSETQ. V was trimmed by 6 bases and J by 0 bases, leaving 15 bases between them. The CDR3 is CASTPVGGLNTEAFF. CDR3 bases: TGCGCCAGCACCCCCGTTGGGGGCTTGAACACTGAAGCTTTCTTT.

The V gene is TRBV6-1, the J gene TRBJ2-5, with 9 bases that match TRBD2. This CDR3 spans 17 amino acids. The V segment lost 4 bases and the J segment 5 bases; nucleotides outside the gene matches: 14. The V gene's germline CDR1 is MNHNS and CDR2 SASEGT. The CDR3 DNA follows: TGTGCCAGCAGTGTCCGGAAGCGGGGGGCTCCTTGGGAGACCCAGTACTTC. Amino acid sequence: CASSVRKRGAPWETQYF.

This clone was picked up one time. The chain is built from TRBV5-6 and TRBJ2-7, with 14 bases matching TRBD2. This CDR3 spans 14 amino acids. Unmatched junction bases numbered 11, after V lost 7 bases and J lost 11 bases. Germline-derived CDR1 and CDR2 are SGHDT and YYEEEE. CDR3 in DNA: TGTGCCAGCGGGGGACTAGCGGGGGCCCGCGTAGAGTACTTC. This gives the protein CASGGLAGARVEYF.

The rearrangement joins TRBV5-6 to TRBJ2-5; 11 nucleotides line up with TRBD2. With V trimmed by 0 bases and J by 3 bases, 10 bases remained unmatched. Germline lookup yields CDR1 SGHDT and CDR2 YYEEEE. This CDR3 has 18 residues. The CDR3 DNA reads TGTGCCAGCAGCTTGGAGATTAGCGGGGGGGTGAAGAAAGAGACCCAGTACTTC. Its protein product is CASSLEISGGVKKETQYF.

The chain carries TRBV5-6 and TRBJ2-1; TRBD2 matches 7 bases. Germline V lookup: CDR1 SGHDT, CDR2 YYEEEE. Trimming removed 4 bases from V and 9 bases from J; junction bases left unmatched: 7. This CDR3 spans 13 amino acids. The CDR3 region is CASSLVTGGEQFF. DNA of the CDR3: TGTGCCAGCAGCCTCGTCACGGGGGGTGAGCAGTTCTTC.

The chain uses TRBV27 and TRBJ2-1; 9 positions match TRBD2. Per germline, CDR1 MNHEY and CDR2 SMNVEV (reference sequence). The CDR3 has 16 amino acids. The junction had 0 bases not matched to a gene; V was cut back by 0 bases and J by 0 bases. For the CDR3, the DNA is TGTGCCAGCAGTTTATCTAGCGGGGGCTCCTACAATGAGCAGTTCTTC. This translates into CASSLSSGGSYNEQFF.

The chain combines TRBV6-4 with TRBJ2-1, with TRBD1 matching 12 bases. The V and J ends lost 3 bases and 6 bases, in that order; junction bases with no gene match: 6. Germline values: CDR1 MRHNA, CDR2 SNTAGT. This CDR3 has 16 residues. The CDR3 bases are TGTGCCAGCAGTGATCCGGGACAGGGGGCCTCCAATGAGCAGTTCTTC. It is translated as CASSDPGQGASNEQFF.

The chain joins TRBV19 to TRBJ1-4; 8 positions match TRBD1. Germline CDR1 and CDR2: LNHDA and SQIVND (reference sequence). V shed 10 bases, J shed 0 bases, and the junction held 10 bases outside the gene matches. The CDR3 has 16 residues. CDR3 bases: TGTGCCACCCGGGACAGGCCCTTAACAACTAATGAAAAACTGTTTTTT. It translates to CATRDRPLTTNEKLFF.

The chain carries TRBV28 and TRBJ1-5; 7 bases line up with TRBD1. Trimming took 8 bases from V and 6 from J; bases not matched to a gene: 4. This CDR3 has 12 amino acids. Germline CDR1 and CDR2: MDHEN and SYDVKM. CDR3 DNA sequence: TGTGCCAGCCACCCAGGGGGTCAGCCCCAGCATTTT. Residues: CASHPGGQPQHF.

V is TRBV23-1 and J is TRBJ2-7; no definite D call. TRBV23-1 carries the ORF label, with uncertain function. Between the trimmed V and J ends, which lost 7 bases and 3 bases, there was a span of 13 bases. The CDR3 is made up of 13 amino acids. The CDR3 DNA reads TGCGCCAGCAAACCCAGAGCGCACTACGAGCAGTACTTC. Protein sequence: CASKPRAHYEQYF.

V is TRBV30 and J is TRBJ2-2; 9 bases are a match to TRBD1. Trimming at V came to 3 bases and at J to 3 bases, leaving 2 bases not matched to a gene. Germline-derived CDR1 and CDR2 are GTSNPN and SVGIG (reference sequence). The CDR3 length is 14 residues. The CDR3 is CAWSRDRDTGELFF. The CDR3 DNA reads as TGTGCCTGGAGCCGGGACAGGGACACCGGGGAGCTGTTTTTT.

Turning to this clone: This CDR3 is also generated by other DNA sequences in the sample. The genes are TRBV18 and TRBJ1-1, with 9 positions matching TRBD1. The junction had 3 bases not matched to a gene; V was cut back by 6 bases and J by 1 base. The CDR3 runs 14 residues. The germline gives CDR1 KGHSH, CDR2 LQKENI. CDR3 residues: CASSPTGGNTEAFF. Written as DNA, the CDR3 is TGTGCCAGCTCTCCGACAGGGGGGAACACTGAAGCTTTCTTT. Full variable domain (missing parts from reference TRBV18 and TRBJ1-1): NAGVMQNPRHLVRRRGQEARLRCSPMKGHSHVYWYRQLPEEGLKFMVYLQKENIIDESGMPKERFSAEFPKEGPSILRIQQVVRGDSAAYFCASSPTGGNTEAFFGQGTRLTVV.

In the case of this clone: One end of the junction is discordant with germline, which a read error may explain. This rearrangement joins TRBV5-4 to TRBJ1-1; 8 bases are shared with TRBD1. The CDR3 is 17 residues long. CDR1 and CDR2 from the germline V gene are SGHNT and YYREEE (reference sequence). The CDR3 sequence: CASSLLPTGGLKTEAFF. The DNA for the CDR3 is TGTGCCAGCAGCTTGCTTCCCACAGGGGGTCTGAAGACTGAAGCTTTCTTT.

The rearrangement joins TRBV6-5 to TRBJ1-1; no definite D call. Germline V gene data show CDR1 as MNHEY and CDR2 as SVGAGI. This CDR3 is 13 amino acids long. Trimming stripped 6 bases from V and 3 bases from J, with 11 bases between. The chain's CDR3 is CASRHLLHTEAFF. DNA for the CDR3: TGTGCCAGCAGACACCTTCTGCACACTGAAGCTTTCTTT.